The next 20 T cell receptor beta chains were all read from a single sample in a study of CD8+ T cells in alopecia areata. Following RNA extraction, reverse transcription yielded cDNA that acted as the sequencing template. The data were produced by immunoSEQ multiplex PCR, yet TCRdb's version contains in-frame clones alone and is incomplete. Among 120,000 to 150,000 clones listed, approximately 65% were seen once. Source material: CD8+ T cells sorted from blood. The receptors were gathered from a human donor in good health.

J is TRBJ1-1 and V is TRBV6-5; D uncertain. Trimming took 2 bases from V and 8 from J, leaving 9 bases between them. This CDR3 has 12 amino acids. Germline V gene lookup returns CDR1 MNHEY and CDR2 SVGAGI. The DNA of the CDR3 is TGTGCCAGCAGTTACGAAGGTTACGAAGCTTTCTTT. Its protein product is CASSYEGYEAFF.

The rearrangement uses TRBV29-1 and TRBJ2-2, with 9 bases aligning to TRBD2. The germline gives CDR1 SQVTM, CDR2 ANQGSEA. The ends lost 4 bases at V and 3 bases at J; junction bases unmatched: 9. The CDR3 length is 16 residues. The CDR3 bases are TGCAGCGTTGGGGGCGGGAGGGCCTTGTACACCGGGGAGCTGTTTTTT. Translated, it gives CSVGGGRALYTGELFF.

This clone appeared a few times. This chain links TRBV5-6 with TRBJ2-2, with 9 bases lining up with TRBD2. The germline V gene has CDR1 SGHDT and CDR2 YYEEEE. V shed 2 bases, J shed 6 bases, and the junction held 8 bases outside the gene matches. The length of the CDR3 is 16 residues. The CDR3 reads CASSFVAGGPPGELFF. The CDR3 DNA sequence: TGTGCCAGCAGCTTCGTTGCGGGAGGGCCCCCCGGGGAGCTGTTTTTT.

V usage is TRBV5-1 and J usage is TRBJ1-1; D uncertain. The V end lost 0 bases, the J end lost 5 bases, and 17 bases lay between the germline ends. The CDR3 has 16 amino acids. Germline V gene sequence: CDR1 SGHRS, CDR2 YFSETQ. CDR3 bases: TGCGCCAGCAGCTTGGGTGTGACTGGGATGGATACTGAAGCTTTCTTT. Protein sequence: CASSLGVTGMDTEAFF.

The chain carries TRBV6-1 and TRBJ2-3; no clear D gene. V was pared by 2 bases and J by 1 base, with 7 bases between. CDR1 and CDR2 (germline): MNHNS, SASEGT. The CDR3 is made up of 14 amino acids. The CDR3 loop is CASSEYGGTDTQYF. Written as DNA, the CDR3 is TGTGCCAGCAGTGAATACGGCGGCACAGATACGCAGTATTTT.

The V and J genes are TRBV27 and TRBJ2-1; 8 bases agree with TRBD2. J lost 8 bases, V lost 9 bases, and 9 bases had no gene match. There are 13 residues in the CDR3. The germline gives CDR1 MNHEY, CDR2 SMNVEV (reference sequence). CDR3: CARGEREMHEQFF. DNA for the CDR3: TGTGCCAGAGGGGAGCGGGAGATGCATGAGCAGTTCTTC.

CDR3 loop: CASRTGTGGRDTQYF. As DNA, the CDR3 is TGTGCCAGCCGAACCGGGACAGGGGGCAGGGATACGCAGTATTTT. The chain joins TRBV27 to TRBJ2-3, with TRBD1 identical over 12 bases. Germline-derived CDR1 and CDR2 are MNHEY and SMNVEV (reference sequence). V lost 8 bases and J lost 6; bases outside the gene matches: 9. CDR3 length: 15 amino acids.

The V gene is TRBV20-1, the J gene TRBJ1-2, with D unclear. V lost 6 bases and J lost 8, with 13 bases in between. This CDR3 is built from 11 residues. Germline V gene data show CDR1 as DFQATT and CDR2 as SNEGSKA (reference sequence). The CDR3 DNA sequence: TGCAGTGCGAGGACCCTGGAGGGCTACACCTTC. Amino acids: CSARTLEGYTF.

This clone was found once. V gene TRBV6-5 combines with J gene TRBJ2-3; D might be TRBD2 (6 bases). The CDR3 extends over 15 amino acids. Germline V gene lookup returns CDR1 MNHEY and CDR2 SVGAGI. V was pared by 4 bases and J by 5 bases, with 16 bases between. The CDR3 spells CASSLSGGAGDTQYF. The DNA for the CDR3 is TGTGCCAGCAGTTTATCTGGAGGGGCGGGAGATACGCAGTATTTT.

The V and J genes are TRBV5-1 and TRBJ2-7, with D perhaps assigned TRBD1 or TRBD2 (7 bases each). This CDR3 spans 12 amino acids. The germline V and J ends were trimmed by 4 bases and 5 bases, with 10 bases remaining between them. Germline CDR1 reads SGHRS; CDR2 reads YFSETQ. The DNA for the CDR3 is TGCGCCAGCAGCCCAGGGGGGGACGAGCAGTACTTC. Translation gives CASSPGGDEQYF.

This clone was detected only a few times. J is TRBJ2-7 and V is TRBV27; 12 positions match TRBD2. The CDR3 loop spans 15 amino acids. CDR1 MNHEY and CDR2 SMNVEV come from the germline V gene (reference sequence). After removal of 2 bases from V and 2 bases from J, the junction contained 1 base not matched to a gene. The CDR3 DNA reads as TGTGCCAGCAGTTTACTAGCGGGAGGGCCCTACGAGCAGTACTTC. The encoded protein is CASSLLAGGPYEQYF.

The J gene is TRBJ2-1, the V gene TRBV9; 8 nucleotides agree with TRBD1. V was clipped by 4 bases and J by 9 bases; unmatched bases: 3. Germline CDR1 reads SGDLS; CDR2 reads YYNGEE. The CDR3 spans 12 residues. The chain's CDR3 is CASSFRGLEQFF. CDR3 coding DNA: TGTGCCAGCAGCTTCAGGGGGCTTGAGCAGTTCTTC.

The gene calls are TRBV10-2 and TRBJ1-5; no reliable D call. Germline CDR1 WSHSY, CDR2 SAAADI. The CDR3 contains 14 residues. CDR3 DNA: TGCTCTCACGAGAGGGTCGCCCTCCAATGGCCCCAGCATTTT. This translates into CSHERVALQWPQHF.

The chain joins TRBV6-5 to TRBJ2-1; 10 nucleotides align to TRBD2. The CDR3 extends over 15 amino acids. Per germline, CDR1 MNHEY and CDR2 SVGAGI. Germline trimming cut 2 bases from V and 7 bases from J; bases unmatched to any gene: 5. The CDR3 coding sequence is TGTGCCAGCAGTTACAGGCTAGCGGGAGAAAATGAGCAGTTCTTC. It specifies CASSYRLAGENEQFF.

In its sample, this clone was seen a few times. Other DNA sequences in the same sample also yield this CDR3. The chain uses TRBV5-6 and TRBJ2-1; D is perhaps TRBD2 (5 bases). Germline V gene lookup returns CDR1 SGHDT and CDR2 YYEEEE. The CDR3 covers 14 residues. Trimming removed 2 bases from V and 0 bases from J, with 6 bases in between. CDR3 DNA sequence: TGTGCCAGCAGCTTAGGGAGCTCCTACAATGAGCAGTTCTTC. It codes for CASSLGSSYNEQFF.

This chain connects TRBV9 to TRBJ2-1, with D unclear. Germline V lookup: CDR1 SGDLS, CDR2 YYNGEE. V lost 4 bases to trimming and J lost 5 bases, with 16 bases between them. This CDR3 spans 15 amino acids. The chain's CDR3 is CASSILSLPDNEQFF. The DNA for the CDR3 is TGTGCCAGCAGCATTCTGTCCCTCCCTGACAATGAGCAGTTCTTC.

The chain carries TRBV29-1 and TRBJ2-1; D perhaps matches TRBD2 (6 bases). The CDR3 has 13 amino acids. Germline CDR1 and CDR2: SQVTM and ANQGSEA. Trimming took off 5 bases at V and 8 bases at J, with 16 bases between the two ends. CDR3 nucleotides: TGCAGCGTTATCCAGGGAGGCTCATATGAGCAGTTCTTC. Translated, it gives CSVIQGGSYEQFF.

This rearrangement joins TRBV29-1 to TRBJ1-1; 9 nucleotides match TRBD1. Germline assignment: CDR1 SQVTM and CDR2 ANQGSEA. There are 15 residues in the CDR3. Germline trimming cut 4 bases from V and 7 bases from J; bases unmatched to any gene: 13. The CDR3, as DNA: TGCAGCGTTGTCTTTCGGGACAGGGCTCTTTATGAAGCTTTCTTT. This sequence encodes CSVVFRDRALYEAFF.

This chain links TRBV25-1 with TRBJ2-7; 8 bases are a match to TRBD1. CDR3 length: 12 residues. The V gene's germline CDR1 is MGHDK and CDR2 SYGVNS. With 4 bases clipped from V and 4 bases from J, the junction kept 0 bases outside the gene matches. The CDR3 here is CASSGDRYEQYF. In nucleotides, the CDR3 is TGTGCCAGCAGTGGGGACAGGTACGAGCAGTACTTC.

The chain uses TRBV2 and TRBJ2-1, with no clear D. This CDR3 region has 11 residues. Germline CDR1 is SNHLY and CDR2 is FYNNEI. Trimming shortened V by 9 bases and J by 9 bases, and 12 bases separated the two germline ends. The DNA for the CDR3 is TGTGCCAGAAGGACCAGTGGTGAGCAGTTCTTC. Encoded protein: CARRTSGEQFF.